Listed below are T cell receptor beta chains from one sample, sequenced in a study of blood T cell repertoires in COVID-19. The data were produced by immunoSEQ multiplex PCR, yet TCRdb's version contains in-frame clones alone and is incomplete. This sample carries under 400,000 clones, about nine tenths of them seen once, and the ten largest clones take 0.95% to 1.1%. Sequenced sample: PBMCs or T cells enriched from blood (not recorded which). The receptor source for this set is a woman under 40 who had been exposed to COVID-19. Both conserved end residues are part of each CDR3. Each record gives: V gene, J gene, clone size, D gene, CDR3 protein, CDR3 DNA. The D gene is left open where the match is weak. Rows give clone size only sometimes, using once, few, many, or a class for an expanded clone.

>TRBV12-1|TRBJ2-5|.|.
CASSFAHREDQETQYF
TGTGCCAGCAGCTTTGCGCATCGGGAGGACCAAGAGACCCAGTACTTC
>TRBV6-5|TRBJ2-3|.|TRBD1
CASSPGDRVSDTQYF
TGTGCCAGCAGTCCTGGGGACAGGGTGTCAGATACGCAGTATTTT
>TRBV30|TRBJ1-1|.|.
CAWSSTGNTEAFF
TGTGCCTGGAGTTCGACAGGGAACACTGAAGCTTTCTTT
>TRBV9|TRBJ2-3|.|.
CASSKGLHTQYF
TGTGCCAGCAGCAAGGGGCTTCATACGCAGTATTTT
>TRBV5-1|TRBJ2-7|.|TRBD1
CASSTGQDFYEQYF
TGCGCCAGCAGCACGGGACAGGACTTCTACGAGCAGTACTTC
>TRBV7-8|TRBJ1-1|.|TRBD1
CASSLTGDTEAFF
TGTGCCAGCAGCTTAACAGGGGACACTGAAGCTTTCTTT
>TRBV7-8|TRBJ2-5|few|TRBD1
CASSLQTGQGHETQYF
TGTGCCAGCAGCTTACAGACAGGACAGGGGCACGAGACCCAGTACTTC
>TRBV27|TRBJ2-7|once|TRBD2
CASSLSETSGSPQYF
TGTGCCAGCAGTTTATCGGAAACTAGCGGGAGCCCCCAGTACTTC
>TRBV18|TRBJ1-1|.|TRBD1
CASSSRQGENTEAFF
TGTGCCAGCTCATCGCGACAGGGGGAAAACACTGAAGCTTTCTTT
>TRBV7-6|TRBJ2-1|.|.
CASSLGTTSRFDNEQFF
TGTGCCAGCAGCTTAGGAACCACTAGTAGGTTTGACAATGAGCAGTTCTTC
>TRBV27|TRBJ2-3|once|TRBD2
CASSLIGASGALSTDTQYF
TGTGCCAGCAGTTTAATCGGTGCTAGCGGGGCCCTTAGCACAGATACGCAGTATTTT
>TRBV5-1|TRBJ2-7|.|TRBD1
CASSPFPGQASYEQYF
TGCGCCAGCAGCCCGTTTCCGGGACAGGCTTCCTACGAGCAGTACTTC
>TRBV9|TRBJ2-5|.|.
CASSVDEGGGWETQYF
TGTGCCAGCAGCGTAGATGAGGGAGGGGGTTGGGAGACCCAGTACTTC
>TRBV5-5|TRBJ1-1|.|.
CASSFPTGITEAFF
TGTGCCAGCAGCTTCCCTACGGGGATCACTGAAGCTTTCTTT
>TRBV7-3|TRBJ2-1|.|.
CASSPTQDLALGNEQFF
TGTGCCAGCAGCCCCACGCAGGACTTGGCTTTGGGGAATGAGCAGTTCTTC
>TRBV27|TRBJ2-1|.|.
CASSHRTGSNEQFF
TGTGCCAGCAGTCACCGTACAGGATCCAATGAGCAGTTCTTC
>TRBV7-6|TRBJ2-5|.|.
CASSLAPGYQETQYF
TGTGCCAGCAGCTTAGCGCCGGGGTACCAAGAGACCCAGTACTTC
>TRBV5-1|TRBJ2-3|.|TRBD2
CASSPSSGRGTDTQYF
TGCGCCAGCAGCCCCAGTAGCGGGAGGGGCACAGATACGCAGTATTTT
>TRBV19|TRBJ2-1|.|TRBD1
CASSSVGQAFNEQFF
TGTGCCAGTAGTTCCGTAGGACAGGCGTTCAATGAGCAGTTCTTC
>TRBV28|TRBJ1-5|.|.
CASSLIVMEEGQPQHF
TGTGCCAGCAGTTTAATCGTGATGGAAGAGGGTCAGCCCCAGCATTTT
>TRBV3-1/TRBV3-2|TRBJ2-1|.|TRBD2
CASSQDRGLAGGDEQFF
TGTGCCAGCAGCCAAGATCGTGGACTAGCGGGAGGGGATGAGCAGTTCTTC
>TRBV28|TRBJ1-5|few|TRBD1
CASTPGGGDQPQHF
TGTGCCAGCACCCCCGGAGGGGGCGATCAGCCCCAGCATTTT
>TRBV6-5|TRBJ2-5|.|TRBD2
CASSYSQAGGPETQYF
TGTGCCAGCAGTTACTCCCAAGCGGGAGGGCCAGAGACCCAGTACTTC
>TRBV30|TRBJ1-2|.|.
CAWSVQSYGYTF
TGTGCCTGGAGTGTACAGTCCTATGGCTACACCTTC
>TRBV18|TRBJ2-7|.|TRBD2
CASSPPGLAGVHEQYF
TGTGCCAGCTCACCGCCCGGACTAGCGGGAGTCCACGAGCAGTACTTC
>TRBV6-6|TRBJ2-7|.|TRBD2
CASSRQGTLPGGSYEQYF
TGTGCCAGCAGTCGACAAGGCACTCTCCCGGGAGGGAGCTACGAGCAGTACTTC
>TRBV19|TRBJ2-2|.|TRBD1
CASSIGQGTYTGELFF
TGTGCCAGTAGTATTGGACAGGGGACCTACACCGGGGAGCTGTTTTTT
>TRBV4-2|TRBJ1-1|once|TRBD1
CASSPTGTVNTEAFF
TGTGCCAGCAGCCCCACCGGGACAGTGAACACTGAAGCTTTCTTT
>TRBV27|TRBJ1-6|.|TRBD1
CASRTQGAGGNSPLHF
TGTGCCAGCAGGACACAGGGGGCGGGGGGCAATTCACCCCTCCACTTT
>TRBV28|TRBJ2-5|.|TRBD1
CASSWRQGEGETQYF
TGTGCCAGCAGTTGGCGACAGGGGGAGGGCGAGACCCAGTACTTC
>TRBV27|TRBJ1-6|.|.
CASSRGAEDRYNSPLHF
TGTGCCAGCAGCCGGGGAGCAGAGGACAGATATAATTCACCCCTCCACTTT
>TRBV7-6|TRBJ2-1|.|.
CASSVTYRISYNEQFF
TGTGCCAGCAGCGTAACCTACAGGATTTCCTACAATGAGCAGTTCTTC
>TRBV7-3|TRBJ2-1|.|.
CASSLGGPANINEQFF
TGTGCCAGCAGCTTAGGCGGCCCCGCTAACATCAATGAGCAGTTCTTC
>TRBV7-3|TRBJ2-1|.|.
CASSLSGRAYNEQFF
TGTGCCAGCAGCTTAAGTGGGAGAGCCTACAATGAGCAGTTCTTC
>TRBV28|TRBJ2-2|.|.
CASTEEGANTGELFF
TGTGCCAGCACCGAGGAGGGTGCGAACACCGGGGAGCTGTTTTTT